This entry describes one T cell receptor beta chain. Its specificity is unknown. Single viable CD3+CD4+CD8-CD45RO+ cells were sorted as the memory CD4+ T cells. Total CD4+ T cells were enriched by CD4 positive selection. Produced via immunoSEQ multiplex PCR; TCRdb's table is partial and in-frame only. The sample carries about 96,000 clones, approximately 80% recorded once. The sample originates from a study of memory CD4+ T cells and cytomegalovirus serostatus. In the study overall: Healthy Belgian adult donors included fewer than 10 CMV-positive and approximately 25 CMV-negative people. General study findings and limits: Of about 150 reported CMV TCRbeta sequences, roughly 70 were found in memory CD4+ repertoires.

The germline V gene has CDR1 MGHRA and CDR2 YSYEKL. Trimming cost V 0 bases and J 4 bases, with 14 bases left between them. This CDR3 has 16 amino acids. This receptor was identified in an adult in good health and CMV-seropositive. Sequencing was carried out using memory CD4+ T cells from blood. The rearrangement joins TRBV4-1 to TRBJ2-3; weak D call: TRBD2 (5 bases). The CDR3 here is CASSQDRAGESDTQYF. The CDR3 bases are TGCGCCAGCAGCCAAGATCGGGCCGGGGAATCAGATACGCAGTATTTT.